Following are 24 T cell receptor beta chains from one sample sequenced in a study of vaccination and CD4 T cells after COVID-19. Oncomine TCR Beta short-read sequencing was applied to DNA from cultured CD4+ T cells. Each CDR3 protein gets one entry after TCRdb re-called the PCR reads with MiXCR. Of some 18,000 distinct CDR3 sequences listed, roughly 50% are singletons. As for treatment: roughly 10-day PBMC culture with coronavirus spike peptide pools or control peptides (ViraFEST assay). For these receptors, no antigen is known. Material for sequencing was CD4+ T cells from blood, cultured in vitro. The source of these receptors is a human donor who had recovered from COVID-19.

The chain has TRBV24-1 and TRBJ2-5; no definite D call. V gave up 3 bases and J gave up 0 bases, with 10 bases separating them. Germline V lookup: CDR1 KGHDR, CDR2 SFDVKD. This CDR3 spans 15 amino acids. DNA of the CDR3: TGTGCCACCAGTGATGCCCTGGTGTACCAAGAGACCCAGTACTTC. It yields the protein CATSDALVYQETQYF.

The V and J genes are TRBV12-5 and TRBJ1-1; 7 nucleotides align to TRBD1. CDR1 and CDR2 (germline): LGHNT, FRNRAP. The CDR3 is 14 amino acids. The V gene end was trimmed by 0 bases and the J gene end by 4 bases; junction bases not matched to a gene: 2. CDR3 residues: CASGLVPGGTEAFF. CDR3 DNA sequence: TGTGCTAGTGGTTTGGTACCAGGGGGCACTGAAGCTTTCTTT. The whole variable domain, filled in from reference TRBV12-5 and TRBJ1-1, reads DARVTQTPRHKVTEMGQEVTMRCQPILGHNTVFWYRQTMMQGLELLAYFRNRAPLDDSGMPKDRFSAEMPDATLATLKIQPSEPRDSAVYFCASGLVPGGTEAFFGQGTRLTVV.

The chain has TRBV20-1 and TRBJ1-4; perhaps TRBD1 as D (6 bases). The CDR3 extends over 15 amino acids. Germline V gene lookup returns CDR1 DFQATT and CDR2 SNEGSKA (reference sequence). The V and J ends lost 2 bases and 4 bases respectively, with 14 bases between them. The CDR3 nucleotides are TGCAGTGCTAGATTCAACGGGGGCGTTAATGAAAAACTGTTTTTT. This encodes CSARFNGGVNEKLFF.

The V call is TRBV14, the J call TRBJ1-1, with 10 positions matching TRBD1. The CDR3 loop spans 13 amino acids. With 8 bases clipped from V and 1 base from J, the junction kept 1 base outside the gene matches. Germline CDR1 is SGHDN and CDR2 is FVKESK. The CDR3 spells CASRDRGNTEAFF. The CDR3 DNA sequence: TGTGCCAGCCGGGACAGGGGGAACACTGAAGCTTTCTTT.

This chain uses TRBV24-1 with TRBJ1-1, with D possibly TRBD1 on 6 matching bases. V dropped 9 bases and J dropped 3 bases, with 10 bases sitting between them. The CDR3 sequence is 12 residues long. In germline, CDR1 is KGHDR, CDR2 SFDVKD. CDR3 amino acids: CATGDTYTEAFF. CDR3 nucleotides: TGTGCCACCGGGGACACCTACACTGAAGCTTTCTTT.

V is TRBV27 and J is TRBJ1-6; 7 bases are shared with TRBD1. Looked up from germline, CDR1 is MNHEY and CDR2 is SMNVEV (reference sequence). The CDR3 sequence is 14 residues long. V lost 4 bases, J lost 8 bases, and 5 bases stayed unmatched. As DNA, the CDR3 is TGTGCCAGCAGTTCCAGGGGGAGGGATTCACCCCTCCACTTT. Protein sequence: CASSSRGRDSPLHF.

The chain uses TRBV7-2 and TRBJ1-2, with unresolved D. The germline V gene encodes CDR1 SGHTA and CDR2 FQGNSA. Between the trimmed V and J ends, which lost 3 bases and 8 bases, there was a span of 10 bases. The CDR3 has 12 amino acids. In DNA, the CDR3 is TGTGCCAGCAGCTTGGACCGGGAGGGCTACACCTTC. Translating it yields CASSLDREGYTF.

This clonotype occurred a few times. The genes are TRBV2 and TRBJ1-2, with 7 bases fitting TRBD1. The CDR3 is 15 amino acids. Germline V lookup: CDR1 SNHLY, CDR2 FYNNEI. V dropped 5 bases and J dropped 3; count of bases not matched to a gene: 9. CDR3 nucleotide sequence: TGTGCCAGCAGTCTCAACAGGGGACCCGACTATGGCTACACCTTC. Protein sequence: CASSLNRGPDYGYTF. The full variable domain, in which reference TRBV2 and TRBJ1-2 provide the parts outside the CDR3, is EPEVTQTPSHQVTQMGQEVILRCVPISNHLYFYWYRQILGQKVEFLVSFYNNEISEKSEIFDDQFSVERPDGSNFTLKIRSTKLEDSAMYFCASSLNRGPDYGYTFGSGTRLTVV.

This clonotype was recorded a few times. The chain employs TRBV7-2 and TRBJ1-5; D gene ambiguous. This CDR3 is 14 amino acids long. The V and J ends lost 5 bases and 6 bases respectively, with 14 bases between them. Germline loops: CDR1 SGHTA, CDR2 FQGNSA. The CDR3 bases are TGTGCCAGCAGCCTTAAGGGTTTAGGTCAGCCCCAGCATTTT. Translation: CASSLKGLGQPQHF.

This chain uses TRBV20-1 with TRBJ2-1, with D perhaps assigned TRBD1 or TRBD2 (5 bases each). CDR3 size: 16 residues. CDR1 is DFQATT, CDR2 SNEGSKA, per germline (reference sequence). V was pared by 3 bases and J by 6 bases, with 21 bases between. In nucleotides, the CDR3 is TGCAGTGCTAGGAAAAGGGGCGCTAGCAGGTCCAATGAGCAGTTCTTC. It codes for CSARKRGASRSNEQFF.

The gene calls are TRBV4-2 and TRBJ2-7, with 9 bases that match TRBD1. V lost 0 bases, J lost 6 bases, and 6 bases stayed unmatched. The CDR3 spans 15 residues. Germline-derived CDR1 and CDR2 are LGHNA and YNFKEQ. CDR3 nucleotide sequence: TGTGCCAGCAGCCAAGAACGGACAGGGGCCCGCGAGCAGTACTTC. Amino acids: CASSQERTGAREQYF.

The gene calls are TRBV7-8 and TRBJ2-3, with 7 positions matching TRBD1. The CDR3 covers 16 residues. CDR1 is SGHVS, CDR2 FQNEAQ, per germline. J lost 0 bases, V lost 5 bases, and 8 bases had no gene match. The CDR3 DNA reads TGTGCCAGCAGCACGGGACAGCAATTTAGCACAGATACGCAGTATTTT. Protein product: CASSTGQQFSTDTQYF.

This clonotype is categorized as large (0.1 to 1%). The chain has TRBV18 and TRBJ1-6; no reliable D call. This CDR3 spans 16 amino acids. V gave up 4 bases and J gave up 10 bases, with 20 bases separating them. Germline V gene data show CDR1 as KGHSH and CDR2 as LQKENI. The CDR3 DNA reads TGTGCCAGCTCACTTTATGGACCCACCCAAGGGTCACCCCTCCACTTT. Translation gives CASSLYGPTQGSPLHF. Full variable domain (missing parts from reference TRBV18 and TRBJ1-6): NAGVMQNPRHLVRRRGQEARLRCSPMKGHSHVYWYRQLPEEGLKFMVYLQKENIIDESGMPKERFSAEFPKEGPSILRIQQVVRGDSAAYFCASSLYGPTQGSPLHFGNGTRLTVT.

This clonotype was detected a few times. The gene calls are TRBV7-9 and TRBJ1-3; no definite D call. CDR1 and CDR2 (germline): SEHNR, FQNEAQ (reference sequence). CDR3 length: 12 residues. Trimming cost V 5 bases and J 2 bases, with 4 bases left between them. CDR3 DNA: TGTGCCAGCAGCAAGGCTGGAAACACCATATATTTT. Translating gives CASSKAGNTIYF. The full variable domain, completed using reference TRBV7-9 and TRBJ1-3, is DTGVSQNPRHKITKRGQNVTFRCDPISEHNRLYWYRQTLGQGPEFLTYFQNEAQLEKSRLLSDRFSAERPKGSFSTLEIQRTEQGDSAMYLCASSKAGNTIYFGEGSWLTVV.

This sequence joins TRBV5-1 and TRBJ2-5; TRBD1 agrees at 7 bases. Germline V gene data show CDR1 as SGHRS and CDR2 as YFSETQ. CDR3 size: 14 residues. The J segment lost 4 bases and the V segment lost 4 bases, leaving 7 bases of the junction unmatched. CDR3 protein: CASSRNRGGETQYF. The CDR3 DNA reads TGCGCCAGCAGCAGAAACAGGGGTGGAGAGACCCAGTACTTC.

This rearrangement joins TRBV9 to TRBJ2-1, with D uncertain. Deletions cut 4 bases from V and 2 bases from J, with 13 bases between. The germline gives CDR1 SGDLS, CDR2 YYNGEE. The CDR3 totals 15 residues. The CDR3 reads CASSRGPNTYNEQFF. The CDR3 bases are TGTGCCAGCAGCCGAGGACCGAATACCTACAATGAGCAGTTCTTC.

The chain has TRBV20-1 and TRBJ1-1; 8 nucleotides align to TRBD1. V lost 6 bases to trimming and J lost 5 bases; unmatched junction nucleotides: 8. Germline V lookup: CDR1 DFQATT, CDR2 SNEGSKA (reference sequence). The length of the CDR3 is 13 residues. The DNA of the CDR3 is TGCAGTGCCAACAGGGGGAGGGAGACTGAAGCTTTCTTT. It codes for CSANRGRETEAFF.

The DNA for the CDR3 is TGTGCCAGCAGCTTAGTGGAGACCCAGTACTTC. It yields the protein CASSLVETQYF. The gene calls are TRBV7-9 and TRBJ2-5; D unclear. V was cut by 1 base and J by 5 bases, with 2 bases left in between. Germline CDR1 reads SEHNR; CDR2 reads FQNEAQ (reference sequence). This CDR3 is built from 11 residues.

The chain has TRBV5-1 and TRBJ1-2; D perhaps matches TRBD1 (6 bases). The germline CDR1 and CDR2 sequences are SGHRS and YFSETQ. The CDR3 sequence is 14 residues long. With 1 base removed from V and 7 bases from J, the gap between germline ends came to 14 bases. CDR3 in DNA: TGCGCCAGCAGCTTGAACCAGGGGAGCGGTGGCTACACCTTC. This translates into CASSLNQGSGGYTF.

This clonotype has only one observation. The V call is TRBV20-1, the J call TRBJ2-3, with 9 nucleotides matching TRBD2. The junction had 8 bases not matched to a gene; V was cut back by 6 bases and J by 1 base. Germline V gene data show CDR1 as DFQATT and CDR2 as SNEGSKA (reference sequence). This CDR3 has 15 amino acids. As DNA, the CDR3 is TGCAGTGCGAGGCGGGCTAGCGGGGGCACAGATACGCAGTATTTT. Translated: CSARRASGGTDTQYF.

V is TRBV28 and J is TRBJ1-1; D is uncertain. Trimming cost V 2 bases and J 1 base, with 11 bases left between them. The CDR3 sequence is 15 residues long. Germline CDR1 MDHEN, CDR2 SYDVKM. In nucleotides, the CDR3 is TGTGCCAGCAGTTTACGTAGGTCATGGAACACTGAAGCTTTCTTT. As protein: CASSLRRSWNTEAFF.

The chain couples TRBV28 to TRBJ1-2; D uncertain. Germline-derived CDR1 and CDR2 are MDHEN and SYDVKM. The V end lost 6 bases, the J end lost 7 bases, and 18 bases lay between the germline ends. The CDR3 length is 14 residues. For the CDR3, the DNA is TGTGCCAGCAGCCCCCCCGACCAACGTTTTGGCTACACCTTC. This translates into CASSPPDQRFGYTF.

The chain couples TRBV7-8 to TRBJ1-6, with D uncertain. Deletions cut 1 base from V and 6 bases from J, with 7 bases between. The CDR3 length is 14 residues. Germline lookup yields CDR1 SGHVS and CDR2 FQNEAQ. The CDR3 nucleotides read TGTGCCAGCAGCTTAGTAACCCTTAATTCACCCCTCCACTTT. This gives the protein CASSLVTLNSPLHF.

V and J are TRBV21-1 and TRBJ1-5; TRBD1 is taken as the D call from the table, unchecked against the DNA. TRBV21-1 is described as a pseudogene. This CDR3 region has 13 residues. This CDR3 is CASTCWGRQPQHF. The CDR3 DNA follows: TGTGCCAGCACCTGTTGGGGCCGTCAGCCCCAGCATTTT.